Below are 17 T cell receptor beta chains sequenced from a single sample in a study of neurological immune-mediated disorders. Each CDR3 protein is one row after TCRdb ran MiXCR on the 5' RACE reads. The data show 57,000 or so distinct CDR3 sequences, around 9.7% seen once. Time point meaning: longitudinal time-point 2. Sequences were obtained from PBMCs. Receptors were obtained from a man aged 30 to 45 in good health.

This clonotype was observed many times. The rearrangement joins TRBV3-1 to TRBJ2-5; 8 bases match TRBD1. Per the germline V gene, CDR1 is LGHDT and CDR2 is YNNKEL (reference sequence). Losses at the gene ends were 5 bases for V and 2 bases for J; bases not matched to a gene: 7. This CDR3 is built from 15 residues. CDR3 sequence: CASSFLRQGQETQYF. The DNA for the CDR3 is TGTGCCAGCAGCTTTTTGAGACAGGGGCAAGAGACCCAGTACTTC.

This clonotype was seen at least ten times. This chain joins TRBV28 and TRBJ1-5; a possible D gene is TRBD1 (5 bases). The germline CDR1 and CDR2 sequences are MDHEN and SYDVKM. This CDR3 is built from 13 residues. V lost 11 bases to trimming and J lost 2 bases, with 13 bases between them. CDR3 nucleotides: TGTGCCGGTACAGGCTACGGCAATCAGCCCCAGCATTTT. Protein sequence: CAGTGYGNQPQHF.

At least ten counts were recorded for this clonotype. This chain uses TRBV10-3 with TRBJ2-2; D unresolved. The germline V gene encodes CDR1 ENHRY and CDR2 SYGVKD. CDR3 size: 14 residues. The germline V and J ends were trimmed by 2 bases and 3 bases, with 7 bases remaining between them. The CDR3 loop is CAISEKGYTGELFF. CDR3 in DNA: TGTGCCATCAGTGAGAAAGGGTACACCGGGGAGCTGTTTTTT.

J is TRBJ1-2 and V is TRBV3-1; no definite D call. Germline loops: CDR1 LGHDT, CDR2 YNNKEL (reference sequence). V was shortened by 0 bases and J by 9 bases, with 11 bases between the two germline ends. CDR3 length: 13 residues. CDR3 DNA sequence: TGTGCCAGCAGCCAAGAAGCGCGTTACAGCTACACCTTC. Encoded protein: CASSQEARYSYTF.

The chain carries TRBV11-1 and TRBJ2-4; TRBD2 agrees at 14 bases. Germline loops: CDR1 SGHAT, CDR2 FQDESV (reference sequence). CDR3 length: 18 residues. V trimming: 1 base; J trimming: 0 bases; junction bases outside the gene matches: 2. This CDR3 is CASSLGGTSGRAKNIQYF. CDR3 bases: TGTGCCAGCAGCTTAGGCGGGACTAGCGGGAGAGCCAAAAACATTCAGTACTTC.

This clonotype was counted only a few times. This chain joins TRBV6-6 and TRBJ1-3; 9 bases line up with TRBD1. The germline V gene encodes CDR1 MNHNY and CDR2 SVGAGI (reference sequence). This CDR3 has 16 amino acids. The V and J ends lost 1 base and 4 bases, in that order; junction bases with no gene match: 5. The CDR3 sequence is CASSYYVDRGGNTIYF. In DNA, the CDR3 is TGTGCCAGCAGTTACTACGTCGACAGGGGGGGAAACACCATATATTTT.

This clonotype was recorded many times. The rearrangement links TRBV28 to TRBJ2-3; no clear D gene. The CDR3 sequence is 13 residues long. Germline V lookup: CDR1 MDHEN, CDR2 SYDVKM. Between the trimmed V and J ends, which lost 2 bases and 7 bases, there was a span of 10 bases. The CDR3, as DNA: TGTGCCAGCAGTTTAGTTTCCCCACATACGCAGTATTTT. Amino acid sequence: CASSLVSPHTQYF.

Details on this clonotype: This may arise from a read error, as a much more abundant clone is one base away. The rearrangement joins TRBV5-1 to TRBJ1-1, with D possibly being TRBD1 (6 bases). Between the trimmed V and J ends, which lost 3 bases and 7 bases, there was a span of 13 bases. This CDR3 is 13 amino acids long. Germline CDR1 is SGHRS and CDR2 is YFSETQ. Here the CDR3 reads CASSWTELDEAFF. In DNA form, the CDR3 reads TGCGCCAGCAGCTGGACAGAACTGGATGAAGCTTTCTTT.

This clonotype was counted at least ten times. CDR3 loop: CASSLANSLSELFF. For the CDR3, the DNA is TGTGCCAGCAGCTTAGCGAACAGCCTTTCGGAACTGTTTTTT. This chain connects TRBV7-9 to TRBJ1-4, with D unresolved. Germline V gives CDR1 SEHNR, CDR2 FQNEAQ (reference sequence). The V end lost 0 bases, the J end lost 12 bases, and 14 bases lay between the germline ends. This CDR3 has 14 residues.

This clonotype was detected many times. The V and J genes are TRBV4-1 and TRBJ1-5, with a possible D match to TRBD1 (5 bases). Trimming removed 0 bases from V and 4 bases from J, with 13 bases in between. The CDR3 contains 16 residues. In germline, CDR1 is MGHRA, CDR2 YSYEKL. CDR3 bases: TGCGCCAGCAGCCAAGAGGGGCATCGGGGGAATCAGCCCCAGCATTTT. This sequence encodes CASSQEGHRGNQPQHF.

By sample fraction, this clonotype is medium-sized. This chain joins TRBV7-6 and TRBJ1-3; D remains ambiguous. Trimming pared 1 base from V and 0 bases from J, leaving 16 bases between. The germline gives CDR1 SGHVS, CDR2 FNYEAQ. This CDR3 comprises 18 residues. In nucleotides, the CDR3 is TGTGCCAGCAGCTTAGGGACCGGAGGGCTGCTCTCTGGAAACACCATATATTTT. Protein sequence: CASSLGTGGLLSGNTIYF.

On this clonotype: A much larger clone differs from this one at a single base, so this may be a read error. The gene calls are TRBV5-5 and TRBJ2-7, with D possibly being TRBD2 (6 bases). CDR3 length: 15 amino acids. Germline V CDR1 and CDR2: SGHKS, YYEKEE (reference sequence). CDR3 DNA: TGTGCCAACAGCTTCGCGGGGCCAATCTCCTACGAGCAGTACTTC. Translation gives CANSFAGPISYEQYF. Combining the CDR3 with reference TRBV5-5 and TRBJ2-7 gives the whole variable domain DAGVTQSPTHLIKTRGQQVTLRCSPISGHKSVSWYQQVLGQGPQFIFQYYEKEERGRGNFPDRFSARQFPNYSSELNVNALLLGDSALYLCANSFAGPISYEQYFGPGTRLTVT.

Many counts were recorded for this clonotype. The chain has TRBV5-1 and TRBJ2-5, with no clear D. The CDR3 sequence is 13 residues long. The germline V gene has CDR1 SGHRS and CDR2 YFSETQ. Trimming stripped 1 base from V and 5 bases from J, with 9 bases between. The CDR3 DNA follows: TGCGCCAGCAGCTTGTATAGTTCCGAGACCCAGTACTTC. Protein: CASSLYSSETQYF. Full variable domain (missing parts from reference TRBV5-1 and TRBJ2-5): KAGVTQTPRYLIKTRGQQVTLSCSPISGHRSVSWYQQTPGQGLQFLFEYFSETQRNKGNFPGRFSGRQFSNSRSEMNVSTLELGDSALYLCASSLYSSETQYFGPGTRLLVL.

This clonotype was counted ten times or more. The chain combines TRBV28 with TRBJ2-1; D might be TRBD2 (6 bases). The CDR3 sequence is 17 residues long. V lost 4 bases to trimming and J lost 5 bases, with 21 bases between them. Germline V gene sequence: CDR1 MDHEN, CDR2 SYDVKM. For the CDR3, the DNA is TGTGCCAGCAGTTCCCCGGGACTGACATCCCCCAACAATGAGCAGTTCTTC. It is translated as CASSSPGLTSPNNEQFF. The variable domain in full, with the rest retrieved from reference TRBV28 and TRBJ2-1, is DVKVTQSSRYLVKRTGEKVFLECVQDMDHENMFWYRQDPGLGLRLIYFSYDVKMKEKGDIPEGYSVSREKKERFSLILESASTNQTSMYLCASSSPGLTSPNNEQFFGPGTRLTVL.

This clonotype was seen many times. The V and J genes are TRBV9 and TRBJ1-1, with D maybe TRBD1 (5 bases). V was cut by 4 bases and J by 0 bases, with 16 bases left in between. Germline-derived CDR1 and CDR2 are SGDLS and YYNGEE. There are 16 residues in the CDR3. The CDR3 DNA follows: TGTGCCAGCAGCCCACGTCAAGGGACCGTGAACACTGAAGCTTTCTTT. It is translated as CASSPRQGTVNTEAFF.

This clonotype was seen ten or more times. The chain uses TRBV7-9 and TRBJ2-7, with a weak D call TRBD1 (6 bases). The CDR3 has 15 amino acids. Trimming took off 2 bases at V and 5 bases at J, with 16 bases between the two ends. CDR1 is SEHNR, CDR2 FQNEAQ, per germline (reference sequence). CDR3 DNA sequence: TGTGCCAGCAGCTTAAGCAGGGGCCCACTTGACGAGCAGTACTTC. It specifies CASSLSRGPLDEQYF.

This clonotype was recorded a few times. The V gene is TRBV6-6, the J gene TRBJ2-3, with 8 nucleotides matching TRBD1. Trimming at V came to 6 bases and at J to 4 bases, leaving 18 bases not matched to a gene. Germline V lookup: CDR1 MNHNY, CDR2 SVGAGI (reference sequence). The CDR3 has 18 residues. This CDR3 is CASRYVLGQGARSDTQYF. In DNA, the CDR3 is TGTGCCAGCAGATACGTCCTGGGGCAGGGGGCGCGGTCAGATACGCAGTATTTT.